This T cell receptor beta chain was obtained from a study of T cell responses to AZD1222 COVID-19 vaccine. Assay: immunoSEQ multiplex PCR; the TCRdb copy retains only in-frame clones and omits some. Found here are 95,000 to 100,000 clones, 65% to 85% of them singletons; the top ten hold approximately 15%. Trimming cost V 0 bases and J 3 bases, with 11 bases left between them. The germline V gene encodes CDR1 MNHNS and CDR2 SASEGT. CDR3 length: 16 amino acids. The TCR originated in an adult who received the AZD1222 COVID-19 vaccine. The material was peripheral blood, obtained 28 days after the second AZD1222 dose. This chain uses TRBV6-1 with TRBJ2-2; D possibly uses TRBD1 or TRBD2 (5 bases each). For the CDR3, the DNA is TGTGCCAGCAGTGAAGCTCGAGGGGTCGACACCGGGGAGCTGTTTTTT. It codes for CASSEARGVDTGELFF.